The text below deals with one T cell receptor (beta chain). Antigen: not known. The protocol was immunoSEQ multiplex PCR, while the TCRdb copy is restricted to in-frame clones and leaves out a portion. The repertoire has more than 150,000 clones, just under 90% of them found once; the top ten carry roughly 6%. This entry is derived from a study of T cell responses to AZD1222 COVID-19 vaccine. Whole-study findings and limits: There were mostly white British donors and more females than males, and clonal diversity was possibly underestimated.

The sample here was peripheral blood, taken on day 0 of AZD1222 vaccination. This sequence originates from an adult in good health.

CDR3 protein: CASSIDPGGRNQPQHF. The CDR3 nucleotides are TGTGCCAGTAGTATAGATCCAGGGGGTCGCAATCAGCCCCAGCATTTT. V is TRBV19 and J is TRBJ1-5, with 7 bases fitting TRBD1. Germline-derived CDR1 and CDR2 are LNHDA and SQIVND (reference sequence). CDR3 length: 16 amino acids. The ends lost 0 bases at V and 2 bases at J; junction bases unmatched: 4. Using reference TRBV19 and TRBJ1-5 for the parts outside the CDR3, the full variable domain is DGGITQSPKYLFRKEGQNVTLSCEQNLNHDAMYWYRQDPGQGLRLIYYSQIVNDFQKGDIAEGYSVSREKKESFPLTVTSAQKNPTAFYLCASSIDPGGRNQPQHFGDGTRLSIL.